This T cell receptor (beta chain) was profiled in a study of blood T cells in healthy people across ages. Looking at the study overall: With template switching, about one barcoded beta molecule was captured per two T cells.

Combining a sample-barcoded 5' primer with a J-beta primer mix, a second PCR ran for about 7 to 11 cycles. Using its own MiXCR run on the 5' RACE reads, TCRdb lists one record per CDR3 protein. The sample lists fewer than 900,000 distinct CDR3 sequences, 40% to 45% occurring once. V shed 6 bases and J shed 6 bases, with 6 bases lying between them. In germline, CDR1 is LGHDT, CDR2 YNNKEL (reference sequence). The CDR3 totals 11 residues. Donors were healthy Caucasian individuals from Russia aged roughly 6 to 95. Each sample used at least 6.5 million PBMCs. The gene calls are TRBV3-1 and TRBJ2-1; no clear D. The source is a woman in her sixties in good health. The sample consisted of blood. The CDR3 nucleotides are TGTGCCAGCAGGGCTTTCAATGAGCAGTTCTTC. This sequence encodes CASRAFNEQFF.